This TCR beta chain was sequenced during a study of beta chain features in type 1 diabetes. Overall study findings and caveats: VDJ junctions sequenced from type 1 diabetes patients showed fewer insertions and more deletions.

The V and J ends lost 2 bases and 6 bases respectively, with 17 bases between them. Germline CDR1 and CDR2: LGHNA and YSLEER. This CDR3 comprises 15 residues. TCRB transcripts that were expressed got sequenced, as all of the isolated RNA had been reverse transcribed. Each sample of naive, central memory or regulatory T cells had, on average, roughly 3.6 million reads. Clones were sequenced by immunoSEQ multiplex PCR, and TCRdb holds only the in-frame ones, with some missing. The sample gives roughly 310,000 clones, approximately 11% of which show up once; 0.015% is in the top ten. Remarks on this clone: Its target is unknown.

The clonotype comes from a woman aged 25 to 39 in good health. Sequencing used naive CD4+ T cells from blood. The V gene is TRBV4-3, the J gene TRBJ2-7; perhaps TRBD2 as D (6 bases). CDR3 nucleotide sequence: TGCGCCAGCAGCCAATCCGGGAGACCCTTGCTCGAGCAGTACTTC. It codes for CASSQSGRPLLEQYF.